The rows below give T cell receptor beta chains drawn from one sample of a study of blood T cell repertoires in COVID-19. Assay used: immunoSEQ multiplex PCR; TCRdb lists only in-frame clones, some missing. The data hold some 190,000 clones, with 60% to 80% observed a single time. The sequenced sample was PBMCs or T cells enriched from blood (not recorded which). These receptors came from a man aged 55 to 70 who had been exposed to COVID-19. CDR3s include the opening cysteine and the closing phenylalanine or tryptophan. The D gene is left open where the match is weak. Clone size is given for some rows only: seen once, a few or many times, or a class if the clone is expanded.

-	TRBV4-3	TRBJ1-2	-	TGCGCCAGCAGCAACACGATTCAGGGGAACTATGGCTACACCTTC	CASSNTIQGNYGYTF
-	TRBV3-1/TRBV3-2	TRBJ2-1	-	TGTGCCAGCAGCCAAAGACGAGTAGCGATCTACAATGAGCAGTTCTTC	CASSQRRVAIYNEQFF
TRBD2	TRBV19	TRBJ2-1	-	TGTGCCAGTAGTCCCCAAGGGCTAGCGGGTTACAATGAGCAGTTCTTC	CASSPQGLAGYNEQFF
-	TRBV29-1	TRBJ1-4	-	TGCAGCGTCGGGGGAGCAACTAATGAAAAACTGTTTTTT	CSVGGATNEKLFF
TRBD1	TRBV11-2	TRBJ1-1	-	TGTGCCAGCAGCGCCACGTCCGGGACAGGGGACCCTGAAGCTTTCTTT	CASSATSGTGDPEAFF
-	TRBV28	TRBJ1-5	-	TGTGCCAGCTTTGGGGGGAGGAATCAGCCCCAGCATTTT	CASFGGRNQPQHF
TRBD1	TRBV28	TRBJ2-5	-	TGTGCCAGCAGCGTCCCCGGGACAGGGGGCGGTGAGACCCAGTACTTC	CASSVPGTGGGETQYF
-	TRBV28	TRBJ1-1	-	TGTGCCAGCAGTTTACCCGGAGACAGGAACACTGAAGCTTTCTTT	CASSLPGDRNTEAFF
-	TRBV2	TRBJ1-2	-	TGTGCCAGCACCGACGGACAGAACTATGGCTACACCTTC	CASTDGQNYGYTF
-	TRBV6-2/TRBV6-3	TRBJ2-7	-	TGTGCCAGCAGTTACGGGCGGACGGGAGTAGGATCGTACGAGCAGTACTTC	CASSYGRTGVGSYEQYF
-	TRBV7-2	TRBJ2-2	-	TGTGCCAGCAGCTCGGGACTGACCATCCCCGGGGAGCTGTTTTTT	CASSSGLTIPGELFF
-	TRBV29-1	TRBJ1-1	-	TGCAGCGTTGTCTTCTGGGGCCTTACTAAATATGAAGCTTTCTTT	CSVVFWGLTKYEAFF
TRBD1	TRBV19	TRBJ2-5	-	TGTGCCACCAGACAGGGAACCGGGGAGACCCAGTACTTC	CATRQGTGETQYF
TRBD2	TRBV5-1	TRBJ2-1	-	TGCGCCAGCAGCTCGGGACTAGCGACATACAATGAGCAGTTCTTC	CASSSGLATYNEQFF
TRBD2	TRBV5-1	TRBJ2-3	-	TGCGCCAGCAGCTTGCTGGCTAGCGGTTCTAGCACAGATACGCAGTATTTT	CASSLLASGSSTDTQYF
-	TRBV6-1	TRBJ1-6	few	TGTGCCAGCAGTGAAAGCCTACAGAATTCACCCCTCCACTTT	CASSESLQNSPLHF
-	TRBV6-2/TRBV6-3	TRBJ2-1	-	TGTGCCAGCAGTTTGTTCGGTGTCTCCTACAATGAGCAGTTCTTC	CASSLFGVSYNEQFF
TRBD1	TRBV6-1	TRBJ2-7	-	TGTGCCAGCAGTGATAGGGGACAGGGAGACTCCTACGAGCAGTACTTC	CASSDRGQGDSYEQYF
TRBD1	TRBV7-2	TRBJ2-2	once	TGTGCCAGCAGCTCAAACCCTCAGGGGGCGAGCACCGGGGAGCTGTTTTTT	CASSSNPQGASTGELFF
TRBD1	TRBV6-5	TRBJ1-1	-	TGTGCCAGCAGGGGGACAGGGGGAGAGACTGAAGCTTTCTTT	CASRGTGGETEAFF
TRBD1	TRBV5-4	TRBJ2-7	-	TGTGCCAGCAGCCGGGACAGGGCCGAGCAGTACTTC	CASSRDRAEQYF
TRBD2	TRBV5-1	TRBJ2-3	-	TGCGCCAGCAGCCCACTAGCGGCGAGCACAGATACGCAGTATTTT	CASSPLAASTDTQYF
TRBD2	TRBV19	TRBJ2-3	-	TGTGCCACCTCACTAGCGCTCAGATCCACAGATACGCAGTATTTT	CATSLALRSTDTQYF
-	TRBV10-2	TRBJ2-1	-	TGCGCCTCCGCTCTAGTCCTAGTAAATGAGCAGTTCTTC	CASALVLVNEQFF
TRBD2	TRBV2	TRBJ2-2	-	TGTGCCAGCAGAGTTACTAGCGGAAACACCGGGGAGCTGTTTTTT	CASRVTSGNTGELFF